In its sample, the clone carrying this TCR beta chain was seen many times. As yet, its antigen is unknown. This CDR3 spans 14 amino acids. CDR1 is MNHNY, CDR2 SVGAGI, per germline (reference sequence). Trimming removed 6 bases at V and 10 bases at J, with 21 bases between. The data derive from a study of early T cells in non-severe SARS-CoV-2 infection. Study in general: Sequencing used unsorted whole-blood bulk RNA, so chains lack pairing.

Study-level results: Reliance on VDJdb matching favored anti-spike CD8 responses; private and CD4 specificities were missed.

Unique molecular identifiers tagged individual cDNA molecules. TCRdb independently ran MiXCR on the 5' RACE reads; one entry per CDR3 protein. Of 40,000 to 55,000 distinct CDR3 sequences listed, about 12% are singletons. Sequencing was done on a sample of whole blood. J is TRBJ1-2 and V is TRBV6-6, with D possibly matching TRBD1 (6 bases). This TCR derives from an adult who was a healthcare worker with PCR-confirmed SARS-CoV-2 infection or an uninfected control (not recorded which). The CDR3 is CASRQSSGTSNYTF. CDR3 sequence (DNA): TGTGCCAGCAGGCAGTCTTCCGGGACATCGAACTACACCTTC.